These 20 T cell receptor beta chains originate from one sample sequenced in a study of spatial heterogeneity in lung cancer. Study outcomes and limitations: How many expanded intratumoral alpha and beta TCRs were present tracked the tumor mutation count, which was a count of nonsynonymous mutations.

These receptors have no identified antigens. The time point was: sample taken at primary tumor resection. Each CDR3 protein is one row after TCRdb ran MiXCR on the 5' RACE reads. The top ten clones hold approximately 11% of a sample with approximately 2,300 distinct CDR3 sequences, roughly an eighth of them seen once. Sequencing used lung tumor tissue, obtained at surgery. Receptor source: a male donor with early-stage non-small cell lung cancer.

This clonotype is labeled as medium-sized. J is TRBJ2-3 and V is TRBV11-1; D gene ambiguous. The germline V gene encodes CDR1 SGHAT and CDR2 FQDESV (reference sequence). The CDR3 length is 11 residues. Trimming pared 5 bases from V and 3 bases from J, leaving 3 bases between. CDR3 coding DNA: TGTGCCAGCAGCCTGACAGATACGCAGTATTTT. It specifies CASSLTDTQYF.

This clonotype was counted many times. This may come from a read error, since a much larger clone is one base off. The CDR3 end shows no conserved phenylalanine or tryptophan, and so a read error is likely. This chain links TRBV27 with TRBJ2-5; maybe TRBD1 (5 bases). Between the trimmed V and J ends, which lost 10 bases and 5 bases, there was a span of 20 bases. There are 14 residues in the CDR3. Germline V gene data show CDR1 as MNHEY and CDR2 as SMNVEV (reference sequence). CDR3 residues: CATSVGQGTETQYS. Written as DNA, the CDR3 is TGTGCCACCTCCGTAGGCCAGGGCACTGAGACCCAGTACTCC.

This clonotype showed up many times. The V call is TRBV5-1, the J call TRBJ1-5, with D uncertain. CDR3 length: 16 amino acids. Trimming cost V 0 bases and J 0 bases, with 10 bases left between them. Looked up from germline, CDR1 is SGHRS and CDR2 is YFSETQ. This chain's CDR3 is CASSLDPGYSNQPQHF. The CDR3 nucleotides are TGCGCCAGCAGCTTGGACCCGGGATATAGCAATCAGCCCCAGCATTTT.

The gene calls are TRBV6-6 and TRBJ2-7; D gene unclear. Between the trimmed V and J ends, which lost 5 bases and 6 bases, there was a span of 17 bases. The CDR3 spans 14 residues. The germline gives CDR1 MNHNY, CDR2 SVGAGI (reference sequence). The CDR3 loop is CASSQPYLRGEQYF. The CDR3 coding sequence is TGTGCCAGCAGTCAACCTTACCTGAGAGGCGAGCAGTACTTC.

This clonotype is deemed medium-sized. V usage is TRBV18 and J usage is TRBJ2-5, with 11 positions matching TRBD2. Germline-derived CDR1 and CDR2 are KGHSH and LQKENI. This CDR3 comprises 16 residues. The J segment lost 2 bases and the V segment lost 0 bases, leaving 2 bases of the junction unmatched. CDR3 protein: CASSPPGTSGQETQYF. The CDR3 nucleotides are TGTGCCAGCTCACCACCCGGGACTAGCGGACAAGAGACCCAGTACTTC.

In this sample, this clonotype turned up a few times. The chain couples TRBV6-2 or TRBV6-3 to TRBJ2-3; 10 positions match TRBD1. Germline V gene sequence: CDR1 MNHEY, CDR2 SVGEGT. The CDR3 loop spans 15 amino acids. Trimming at V came to 5 bases and at J to 2 bases, leaving 4 bases not matched to a gene. The CDR3 region is CASSNGQGVTDTQYF. In nucleotides, the CDR3 is TGTGCCAGCAGTAATGGACAGGGGGTCACAGATACGCAGTATTTT.

This clonotype is medium-sized within its sample. The CDR3 region has the DNA TGTGCCAGCAGAAACCATAACGAGAGGGGCGGGGGAAACATTCAGTACTTC. This translates into CASRNHNERGGGNIQYF. This chain links TRBV3-1 with TRBJ2-4, with TRBD2 matching 7 bases. V trimming: 6 bases; J trimming: 6 bases; junction bases outside the gene matches: 17. CDR3 length: 17 amino acids. Germline V gives CDR1 LGHDT, CDR2 YNNKEL (reference sequence). The variable domain in full, with the rest retrieved from reference TRBV3-1 and TRBJ2-4, is DTAVSQTPKYLVTQMGNDKSIKCEQNLGHDTMYWYKQDSKKFLKIMFSYNNKELIINETVPNRFSPKSPDKAHLNLHINSLELGDSAVYFCASRNHNERGGGNIQYFGAGTRLSVL.

This clonotype is deemed medium-sized (0.01 to 0.1%). CDR3 sequence: CASSTLEGLRYEQYF. As DNA, the CDR3 is TGTGCCAGTAGTACCCTGGAGGGTTTACGCTACGAGCAGTACTTC. The rearrangement joins TRBV19 to TRBJ2-7, with D possibly being TRBD2 (6 bases). Trimming cost V 4 bases and J 3 bases, with 16 bases left between them. CDR3 size: 15 residues. From germline, CDR1 is LNHDA and CDR2 SQIVND (reference sequence).

In its sample, this clonotype is medium-sized. The chain uses TRBV7-2 and TRBJ2-5; 10 bases agree with TRBD1. V shed 5 bases, J shed 5 bases, and the junction held 8 bases outside the gene matches. The germline gives CDR1 SGHTA, CDR2 FQGNSA. CDR3 length: 15 residues. The CDR3 DNA reads as TGTGCCAGCAGCGCGGGACAGGGGTTCGGGGAGACCCAGTACTTC. It is translated as CASSAGQGFGETQYF.

Concerning this clonotype: Since a much larger clone is just one base distant, this may be a read error. CDR3 amino acids: CACSRPTGRISNEQFF. The CDR3 nucleotides are TGTGCCTGCAGCCGCCCGACAGGGCGGATCTCGAATGAGCAGTTCTTC. The V gene is TRBV6-2 or TRBV6-3, the J gene TRBJ2-1; 7 positions match TRBD1. There are 16 residues in the CDR3. From germline, CDR1 is MNHEY and CDR2 SVGEGT.

By frequency in the sample, this clonotype is medium-sized (0.01 to 0.1%). CDR3: CASSLWGATGELFF. CDR3 nucleotides: TGTGCCAGCAGCTTATGGGGGGCCACCGGGGAGCTGTTTTTT. The rearrangement links TRBV7-9 to TRBJ2-2, with D perhaps given as TRBD1 or TRBD2 (6 bases each). V lost 2 bases to trimming and J lost 4 bases, with 8 bases between them. The length of the CDR3 is 14 residues. CDR1 is SEHNR and CDR2 is FQNEAQ in the germline V gene (reference sequence). The full variable domain, rest sourced from reference TRBV7-9 and TRBJ2-2, is DTGVSQNPRHKITKRGQNVTFRCDPISEHNRLYWYRQTLGQGPEFLTYFQNEAQLEKSRLLSDRFSAERPKGSFSTLEIQRTEQGDSAMYLCASSLWGATGELFFGEGSRLTVL.

V and J are TRBV18 and TRBJ2-7; D is perhaps TRBD2 (6 bases). The CDR3 extends over 13 amino acids. Deletions cut 2 bases from V and 5 bases from J, with 10 bases between. Germline V CDR1 and CDR2: KGHSH, LQKENI. DNA of the CDR3: TGTGCCAGCTCACCAGCGGGGTTCAACGAGCAGTACTTC. It is translated as CASSPAGFNEQYF.

This clonotype was observed a handful of times. The V call is TRBV13, the J call TRBJ2-1; D is perhaps TRBD1 or TRBD2 (6 bases each). Looked up from germline, CDR1 is PRHDT and CDR2 is FYEKMQ (reference sequence). Deletions cut 5 bases from V and 2 bases from J, with 13 bases between. The CDR3 is 15 residues long. CDR3 sequence: CASSPLGGPYNEQFF. CDR3 coding DNA: TGTGCCAGCAGCCCGCTGGGGGGCCCCTACAATGAGCAGTTCTTC.

This clonotype is medium-sized by share. The chain is built from TRBV5-1 and TRBJ2-1; 9 bases fit TRBD1. With 7 bases clipped from V and 4 bases from J, the junction kept 6 bases outside the gene matches. Germline assignment: CDR1 SGHRS and CDR2 YFSETQ. CDR3 length equals 14 residues. CDR3 bases: TGCGCCAGCCAGGACGGGACAGGGTACAATGAGCAGTTCTTC. It is translated as CASQDGTGYNEQFF.

Many counts were recorded for this clonotype. This chain links TRBV30 with TRBJ1-1; D possibly corresponds to TRBD1 (6 bases). The CDR3 length is 13 residues. CDR1 and CDR2 from the germline V gene are GTSNPN and SVGIG (reference sequence). V shed 2 bases and J shed 4 bases, with 11 bases lying between them. CDR3 amino acids: CAWSPTGFTEAFF. CDR3 bases: TGTGCCTGGAGTCCTACAGGGTTCACTGAAGCTTTCTTT. The full variable domain, its missing parts supplied by reference TRBV30 and TRBJ1-1, is SQTIHQWPATLVQPVGSPLSLECTVEGTSNPNLYWYRQAAGRGLQLLFYSVGIGQISSEVPQNLSASRPQDRQFILSSKKLLLSDSGFYLCAWSPTGFTEAFFGQGTRLTVV.

The sample holds one count of this clonotype. One end of the junction is discordant with germline, which a read error may explain. The CDR3 protein is CASRERQGVSYVQYF. The CDR3 nucleotides are TGTGCCAGCAGGGAACGACAGGGGGTCTCCTACGTGCAGTACTTC. The V call is TRBV2, the J call TRBJ2-7; 9 bases are shared with TRBD1. The V gene's germline CDR1 is SNHLY and CDR2 FYNNEI. CDR3 size: 15 residues. The full variable domain, rest sourced from reference TRBV2 and TRBJ2-7, is EPEVTQTPSHQVTQMGQEVILRCVPISNHLYFYWYRQILGQKVEFLVSFYNNEISEKSEIFDDQFSVERPDGSNFTLKIRSTKLEDSAMYFCASRERQGVSYVQYFGPGTRLTVT.

The chain employs TRBV12-3 or TRBV12-4 and TRBJ1-5; D unresolved. The CDR3 runs 13 residues. Deletions cut 6 bases from V and 7 bases from J, with 13 bases between. CDR3 protein: CASSLGEGQPQHF. DNA of the CDR3: TGTGCCAGCAGCCTGGGTGAGGGACAGCCCCAGCATTTT.

This clonotype was counted ten times or more. This rearrangement joins TRBV2 to TRBJ1-5; D not resolved. The CDR3 spans 16 residues. Trimming took 2 bases from V and 0 from J, leaving 11 bases between them. The germline gives CDR1 SNHLY, CDR2 FYNNEI. CDR3 sequence reads: CASSEYGSVSNQPQHF. CDR3 nucleotide sequence: TGTGCCAGCAGTGAATATGGATCTGTTAGCAATCAGCCCCAGCATTTT.

This clonotype was seen a few times. The J gene is TRBJ2-1, the V gene TRBV14; D unclear. Germline CDR1 is SGHDN and CDR2 is FVKESK. V lost 2 bases, J lost 2 bases, and 10 bases lay in between. The CDR3 has 15 amino acids. Here the CDR3 reads CASSQRWATYNEQFF. The DNA of the CDR3 is TGTGCCAGCAGCCAACGATGGGCTACCTACAATGAGCAGTTCTTC.

This clonotype appeared a few times. The chain links TRBV18 to TRBJ2-6, with a weak D call TRBD1 (6 bases). V dropped 3 bases and J dropped 2 bases, with 8 bases sitting between them. CDR1 and CDR2 from the germline V gene are KGHSH and LQKENI. The CDR3 spans 15 residues. CDR3 bases: TGTGCCAGCTCACCGAGGACAGCTGGGGCCAACGTCCTGACTTTC. The encoded protein is CASSPRTAGANVLTF.